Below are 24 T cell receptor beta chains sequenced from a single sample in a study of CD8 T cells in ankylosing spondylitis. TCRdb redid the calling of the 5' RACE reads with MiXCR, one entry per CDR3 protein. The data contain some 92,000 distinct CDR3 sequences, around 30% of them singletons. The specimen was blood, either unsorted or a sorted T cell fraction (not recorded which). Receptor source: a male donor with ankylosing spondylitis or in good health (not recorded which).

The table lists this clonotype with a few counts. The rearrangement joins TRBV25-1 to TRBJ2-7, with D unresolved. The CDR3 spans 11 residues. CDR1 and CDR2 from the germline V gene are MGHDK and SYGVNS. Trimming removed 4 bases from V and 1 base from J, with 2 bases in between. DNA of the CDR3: TGTGCCAGCAGTGCGTCCTACGAGCAGTACTTC. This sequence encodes CASSASYEQYF.

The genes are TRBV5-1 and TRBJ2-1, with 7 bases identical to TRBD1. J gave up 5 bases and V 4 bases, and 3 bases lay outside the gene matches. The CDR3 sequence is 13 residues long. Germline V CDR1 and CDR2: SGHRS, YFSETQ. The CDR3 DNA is TGCGCCAGCAGCCCGGGACAGAACAATGAGCAGTTCTTC. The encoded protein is CASSPGQNNEQFF.

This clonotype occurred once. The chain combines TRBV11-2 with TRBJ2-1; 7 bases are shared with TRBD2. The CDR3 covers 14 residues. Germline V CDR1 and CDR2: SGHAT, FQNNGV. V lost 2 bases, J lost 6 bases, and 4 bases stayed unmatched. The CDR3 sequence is CASSLSGGVNEQFF. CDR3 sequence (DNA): TGTGCCAGCAGCTTATCGGGGGGAGTCAATGAGCAGTTCTTC. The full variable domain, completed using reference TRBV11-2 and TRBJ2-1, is EAGVAQSPRYKIIEKRQSVAFWCNPISGHATLYWYQQILGQGPKLLIQFQNNGVVDDSQLPKDRFSAERLKGVDSTLKIQPAKLEDSAVYLCASSLSGGVNEQFFGPGTRLTVL.

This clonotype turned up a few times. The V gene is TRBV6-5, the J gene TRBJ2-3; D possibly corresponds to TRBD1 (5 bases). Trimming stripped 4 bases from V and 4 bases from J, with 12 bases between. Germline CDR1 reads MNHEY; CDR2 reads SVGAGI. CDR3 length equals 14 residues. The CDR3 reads CASSWGVEADTQYF. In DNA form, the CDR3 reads TGTGCCAGCAGTTGGGGCGTTGAGGCAGATACGCAGTATTTT.

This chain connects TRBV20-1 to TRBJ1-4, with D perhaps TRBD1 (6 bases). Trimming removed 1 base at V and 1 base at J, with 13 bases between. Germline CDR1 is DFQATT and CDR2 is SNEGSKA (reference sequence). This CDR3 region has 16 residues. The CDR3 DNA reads TGCAGTGCTAGAGCGAGGGGACACTTAACTAATGAAAAACTGTTTTTT. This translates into CSARARGHLTNEKLFF.

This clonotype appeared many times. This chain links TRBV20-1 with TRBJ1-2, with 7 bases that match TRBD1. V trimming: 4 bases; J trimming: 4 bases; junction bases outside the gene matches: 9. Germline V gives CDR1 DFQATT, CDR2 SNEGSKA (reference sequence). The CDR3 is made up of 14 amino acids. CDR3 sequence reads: CSAKEPGGGYGYTF. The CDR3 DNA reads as TGCAGTGCTAAGGAGCCAGGGGGTGGCTATGGCTACACCTTC.

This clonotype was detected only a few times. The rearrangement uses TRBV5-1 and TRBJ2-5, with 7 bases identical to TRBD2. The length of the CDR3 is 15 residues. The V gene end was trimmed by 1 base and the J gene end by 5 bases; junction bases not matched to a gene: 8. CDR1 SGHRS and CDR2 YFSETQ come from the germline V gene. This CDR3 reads CASSLSGLGVETQYF. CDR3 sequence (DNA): TGCGCCAGCAGCTTGTCTGGACTAGGGGTGGAGACCCAGTACTTC.

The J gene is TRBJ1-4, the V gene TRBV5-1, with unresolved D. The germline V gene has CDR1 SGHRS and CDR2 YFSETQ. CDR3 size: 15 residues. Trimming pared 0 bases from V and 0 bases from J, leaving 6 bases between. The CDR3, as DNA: TGCGCCAGCAGCTTGGGCCTTGCAACTAATGAAAAACTGTTTTTT. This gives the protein CASSLGLATNEKLFF.

The CDR3 protein is CASSLVTGIDNSPLHF. DNA for the CDR3: TGCGCCAGCAGCCTCGTGACAGGGATCGATAATTCACCCCTCCACTTT. V usage is TRBV5-1 and J usage is TRBJ1-6; 7 positions match TRBD1. V lost 4 bases, J lost 5 bases, and 9 bases stayed unmatched. This CDR3 region has 16 residues. CDR1 and CDR2 from the germline V gene are SGHRS and YFSETQ.

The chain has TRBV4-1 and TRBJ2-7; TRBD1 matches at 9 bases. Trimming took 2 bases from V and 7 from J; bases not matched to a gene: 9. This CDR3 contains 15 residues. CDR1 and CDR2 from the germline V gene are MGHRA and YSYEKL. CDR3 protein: CASSQTGTGFEEQYF. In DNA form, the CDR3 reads TGCGCCAGCAGCCAAACCGGGACAGGGTTTGAAGAGCAGTACTTC.

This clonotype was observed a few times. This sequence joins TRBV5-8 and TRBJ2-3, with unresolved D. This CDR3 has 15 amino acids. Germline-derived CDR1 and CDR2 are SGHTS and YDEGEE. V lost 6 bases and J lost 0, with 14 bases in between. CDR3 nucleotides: TGTGCCAGCACAGAGTGGCAGGCGAGCACAGATACGCAGTATTTT. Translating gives CASTEWQASTDTQYF.

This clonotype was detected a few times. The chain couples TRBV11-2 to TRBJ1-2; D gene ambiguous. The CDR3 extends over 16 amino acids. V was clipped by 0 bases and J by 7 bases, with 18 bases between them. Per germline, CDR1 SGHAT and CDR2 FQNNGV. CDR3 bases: TGTGCCAGCAGCTTAGATGCGACTCGGAGCGTGCGTGGCTACACCTTC. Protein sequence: CASSLDATRSVRGYTF.

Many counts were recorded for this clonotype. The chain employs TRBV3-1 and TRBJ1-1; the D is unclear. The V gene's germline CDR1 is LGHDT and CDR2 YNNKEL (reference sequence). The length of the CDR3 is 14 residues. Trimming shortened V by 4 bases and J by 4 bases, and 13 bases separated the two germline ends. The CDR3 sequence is CASSLPGSSTEAFF. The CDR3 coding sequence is TGTGCCAGCAGCCTGCCGGGGTCGAGCACTGAAGCTTTCTTT.

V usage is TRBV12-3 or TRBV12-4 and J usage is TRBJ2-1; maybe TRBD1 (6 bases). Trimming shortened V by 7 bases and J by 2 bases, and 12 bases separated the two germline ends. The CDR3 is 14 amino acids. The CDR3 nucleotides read TGTGCCAGCAATGCTCAGGGGACCTACAATGAGCAGTTCTTC. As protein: CASNAQGTYNEQFF.

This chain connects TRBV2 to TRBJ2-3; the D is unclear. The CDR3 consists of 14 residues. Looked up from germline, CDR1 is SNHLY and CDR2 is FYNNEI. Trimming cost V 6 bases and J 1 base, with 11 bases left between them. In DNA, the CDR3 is TGTGCCAGCAGGAAGGGTCTGGGCACAGATACGCAGTATTTT. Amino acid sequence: CASRKGLGTDTQYF.

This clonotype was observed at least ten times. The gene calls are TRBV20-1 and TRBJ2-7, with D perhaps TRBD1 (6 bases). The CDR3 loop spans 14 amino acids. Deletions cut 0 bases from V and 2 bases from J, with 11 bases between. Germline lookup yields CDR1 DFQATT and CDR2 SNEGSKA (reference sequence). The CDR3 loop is CSAREGTLPYEQYF. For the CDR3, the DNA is TGCAGTGCTAGAGAGGGGACACTTCCCTACGAGCAGTACTTC.

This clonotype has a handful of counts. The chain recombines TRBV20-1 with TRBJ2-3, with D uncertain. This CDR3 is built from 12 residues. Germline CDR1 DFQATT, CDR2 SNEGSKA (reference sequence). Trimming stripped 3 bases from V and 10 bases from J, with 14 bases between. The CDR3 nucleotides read TGCAGTGCTAGTCCTGGGATTCCAGCGCAGTATTTT. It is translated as CSASPGIPAQYF.

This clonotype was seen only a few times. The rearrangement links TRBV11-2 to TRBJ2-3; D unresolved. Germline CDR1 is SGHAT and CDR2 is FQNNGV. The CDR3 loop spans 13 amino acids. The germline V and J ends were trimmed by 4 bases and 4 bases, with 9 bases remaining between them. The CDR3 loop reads CASSSPGPDTQYF. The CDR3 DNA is TGTGCCAGCAGCTCCCCCGGCCCAGATACGCAGTATTTT.

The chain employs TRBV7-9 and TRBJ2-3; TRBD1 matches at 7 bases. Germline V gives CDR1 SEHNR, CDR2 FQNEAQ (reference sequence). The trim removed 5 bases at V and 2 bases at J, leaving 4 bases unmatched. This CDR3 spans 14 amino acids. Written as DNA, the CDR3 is TGTGCCAGCAGCCCGGGGACAGCCACAGATACGCAGTATTTT. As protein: CASSPGTATDTQYF.

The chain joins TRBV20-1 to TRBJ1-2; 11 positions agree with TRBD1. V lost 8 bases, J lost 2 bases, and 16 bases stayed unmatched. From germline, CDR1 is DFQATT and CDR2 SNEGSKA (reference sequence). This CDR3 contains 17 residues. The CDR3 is CSTKEVRTGGKNYGYTF. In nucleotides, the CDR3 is TGCAGTACTAAGGAGGTCCGGACAGGGGGCAAGAACTATGGCTACACCTTC.

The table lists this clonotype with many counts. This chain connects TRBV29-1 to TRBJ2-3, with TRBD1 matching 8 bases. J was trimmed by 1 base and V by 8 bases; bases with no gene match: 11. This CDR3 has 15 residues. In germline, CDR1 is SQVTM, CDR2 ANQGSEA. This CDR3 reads CSTAQGARGTDTQYF. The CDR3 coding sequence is TGCAGCACCGCCCAGGGGGCGCGAGGCACAGATACGCAGTATTTT.

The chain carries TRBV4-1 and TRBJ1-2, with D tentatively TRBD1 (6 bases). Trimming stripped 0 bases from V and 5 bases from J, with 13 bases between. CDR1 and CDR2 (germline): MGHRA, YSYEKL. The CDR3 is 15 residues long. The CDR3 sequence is CASSQDSGTIYGYTF. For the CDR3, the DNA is TGCGCCAGCAGCCAAGATTCGGGGACAATTTATGGCTACACCTTC.

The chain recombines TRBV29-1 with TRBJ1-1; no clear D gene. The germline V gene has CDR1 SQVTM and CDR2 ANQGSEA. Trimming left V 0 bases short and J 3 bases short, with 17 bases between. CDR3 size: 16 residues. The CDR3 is CSVEDFWVDGDTEAFF. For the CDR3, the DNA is TGCAGCGTTGAAGATTTTTGGGTAGATGGGGACACTGAAGCTTTCTTT.

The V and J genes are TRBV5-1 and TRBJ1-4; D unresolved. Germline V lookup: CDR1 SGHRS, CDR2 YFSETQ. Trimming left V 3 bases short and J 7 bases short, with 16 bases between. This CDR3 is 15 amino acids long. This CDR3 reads CASSSGTIGREKLFF. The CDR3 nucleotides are TGCGCCAGCAGCTCGGGCACAATAGGGCGTGAAAAACTGTTTTTT.